The next 10 T cell receptor beta chains were all read from a single sample in a study of T cells in Graves' hyperthyroidism and ophthalmopathy. Researchers took RNA transcripts and amplified the TCR beta CDR3 regions from them. The HTBI primer set drove a first-round RT-PCR of the TCR CDR3. TCRdb itself ran the multiplex PCR reads through MiXCR, one entry per CDR3 protein. This sample carries roughly 500,000 distinct CDR3 sequences, 40% to 55% of them seen once, and the ten largest clones take about 40%. The sequenced material came from peripheral blood or thyroid tissue (not recorded which). The receptor source for this set is an adult woman with Graves' disease, either hyperthyroidism or ophthalmopathy (not recorded which).

This clonotype was seen repeatedly, ten times or more. The chain combines TRBV9 with TRBJ1-2; D is possibly TRBD1 (6 bases). Trimming cost V 0 bases and J 4 bases, with 10 bases left between them. Germline V gene sequence: CDR1 SGDLS, CDR2 YYNGEE. The CDR3 consists of 14 residues. As DNA, the CDR3 is TGTGCCAGCAGCGTAGGAGGGGGGCTCTATGGCTACACCTTC. This encodes CASSVGGGLYGYTF. Complete variable domain (other parts from reference TRBV9 and TRBJ1-2): DSGVTQTPKHLITATGQRVTLRCSPRSGDLSVYWYQQSLDQGLQFLIQYYNGEERAKGNILERFSAQQFPDLHSELNLSSLELGDSALYFCASSVGGGLYGYTFGSGTRLTVV.

In its sample, this clonotype was seen a few times. The rearrangement uses TRBV10-3 and TRBJ1-2, with D unresolved. Trimming pared 3 bases from V and 4 bases from J, leaving 15 bases between. Per the germline V gene, CDR1 is ENHRY and CDR2 is SYGVKD. This CDR3 is 15 amino acids long. DNA of the CDR3: TGTGCCATCAGTGAAGCGGCAAACAACATCTATGGCTACACCTTC. Translating it yields CAISEAANNIYGYTF.

A remark on this clonotype: Since a much larger clone is just one base distant, this may be a read error. The genes are TRBV20-1 and TRBJ2-7, with no clear D. Germline V gene data show CDR1 as DFQATT and CDR2 as SNEGSKA (reference sequence). The length of the CDR3 is 14 residues. CDR3 sequence (DNA): TGCAGTGCTAGGCCCCTCGCGTTGAACTACGGGCAGTACTTC. Amino acids: CSARPLALNYGQYF.

V usage is TRBV10-3 and J usage is TRBJ1-2; D is unresolved. This CDR3 is built from 15 residues. From germline, CDR1 is ENHRY and CDR2 SYGVKD. V was trimmed by 6 bases and J by 0 bases, leaving 14 bases between them. The CDR3 DNA reads TGTGCCATCAGAGTGAGGACGGACTCTAACTATGGCTACACCTTC. Amino acids: CAIRVRTDSNYGYTF.

The V call is TRBV10-1, the J call TRBJ2-7; TRBD1 agrees at 7 bases. Trimming took 6 bases from V and 6 from J; bases not matched to a gene: 11. Germline CDR1 reads WNHNN; CDR2 reads SYGVQD (reference sequence). This CDR3 has 14 amino acids. The CDR3 sequence is CASSRDSATPEQYF. CDR3 coding DNA: TGCGCCAGCAGCCGGGACAGCGCGACACCCGAGCAGTACTTC.

This clonotype showed up many times. The rearrangement links TRBV6-4 to TRBJ2-7; D is undetermined. There are 10 residues in the CDR3. Trimming stripped 8 bases from V and 7 bases from J, with 9 bases between. Per germline, CDR1 MRHNA and CDR2 SNTAGT. Here the CDR3 reads CASALREQYF. The CDR3, as DNA: TGTGCCAGCGCCCTTCGGGAGCAGTACTTC.

A few counts support this clonotype. This chain uses TRBV19 with TRBJ2-2, with TRBD2 matching over 7 bases. CDR1 is LNHDA and CDR2 is SQIVND in the germline V gene (reference sequence). The CDR3 runs 15 residues. V shed 4 bases and J 2 bases; nucleotides not matched to a gene: 4. The CDR3, as DNA: TGTGCCAGTAGTACGGGACTAACCAACACCGGGGAGCTGTTTTTT. The encoded protein is CASSTGLTNTGELFF. The full variable domain, rest sourced from reference TRBV19 and TRBJ2-2, is DGGITQSPKYLFRKEGQNVTLSCEQNLNHDAMYWYRQDPGQGLRLIYYSQIVNDFQKGDIAEGYSVSREKKESFPLTVTSAQKNPTAFYLCASSTGLTNTGELFFGEGSRLTVL.

This clonotype was counted many times. This sequence joins TRBV4-1 and TRBJ2-7; TRBD2 matches at 10 bases. Per the germline V gene, CDR1 is MGHRA and CDR2 is YSYEKL. Trimming took 4 bases from V and 3 from J; bases not matched to a gene: 6. The CDR3 runs to 15 residues. DNA of the CDR3: TGCGCCAGCAGCCGCGGACTAGCGGCAAGCTACGAGCAGTACTTC. Translating it yields CASSRGLAASYEQYF.

The rearrangement joins TRBV10-3 to TRBJ1-1; 7 bases are a match to TRBD1. Germline loops: CDR1 ENHRY, CDR2 SYGVKD. V was pared by 6 bases and J by 3 bases, with 7 bases of the junction left unmatched. The length of the CDR3 is 14 residues. The CDR3 sequence is CAISAGQEHTEAFF. CDR3 DNA sequence: TGTGCCATCAGCGCTGGACAGGAGCACACTGAAGCTTTCTTT.

The chain carries TRBV5-6 and TRBJ2-5; D may match TRBD1 or TRBD2 (5 bases each). Trimming pared 7 bases from V and 3 bases from J, leaving 16 bases between. The CDR3 loop spans 14 amino acids. The germline V gene encodes CDR1 SGHDT and CDR2 YYEEEE. The CDR3 nucleotides are TGTGCCAGCGCCGGCGGACAACTAGAAGAGACCCAGTACTTC. Its protein product is CASAGGQLEETQYF.